The present T cell receptor beta chain was sequenced within a study of blood T cells in healthy people across ages. Findings and caveats of the study: Naive CD4+ cell counts and diversity both ran higher in long-lived than in aged donors.

CDR1 and CDR2 from the germline V gene are ENHRY and SYGVKD. V lost 5 bases and J lost 8; bases outside the gene matches: 9. The CDR3 length is 15 residues. Combining a sample-barcoded 5' primer with a J-beta primer mix, a second PCR ran for roughly 7 to 12 cycles. TCRdb re-analysed the 5' RACE reads in MiXCR, keeping a single row per CDR3 protein. The sample has fewer than 2,000,000 distinct CDR3 sequences, about two fifths seen once. This clonotype has just a few counts. The antigen remains unidentified. The sample comprised blood. The chain has TRBV10-3 and TRBJ1-2, with 12 bases lining up with TRBD1. This receptor was identified in a human donor in good health. The CDR3 sequence: CAISPVGQGALGYTF. The CDR3 DNA reads TGTGCCATCAGTCCCGTGGGACAGGGGGCTTTAGGCTACACCTTC.